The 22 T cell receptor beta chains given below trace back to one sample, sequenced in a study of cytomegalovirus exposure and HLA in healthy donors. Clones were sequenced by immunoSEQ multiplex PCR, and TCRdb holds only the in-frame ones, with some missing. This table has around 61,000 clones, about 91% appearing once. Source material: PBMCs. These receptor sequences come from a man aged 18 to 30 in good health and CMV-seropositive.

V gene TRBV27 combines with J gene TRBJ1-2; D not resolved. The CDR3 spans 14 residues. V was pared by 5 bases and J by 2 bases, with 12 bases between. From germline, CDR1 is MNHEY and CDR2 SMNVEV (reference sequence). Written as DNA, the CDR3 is TGTGCCAGCAGTCCCCGGACGGGGAACTATGGCTACACCTTC. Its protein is CASSPRTGNYGYTF.

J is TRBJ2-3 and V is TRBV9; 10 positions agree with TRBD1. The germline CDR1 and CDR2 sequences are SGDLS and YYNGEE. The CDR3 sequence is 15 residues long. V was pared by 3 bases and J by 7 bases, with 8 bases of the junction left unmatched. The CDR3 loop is CASSAGQGELNTQYF. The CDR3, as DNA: TGTGCCAGCAGCGCCGGACAGGGGGAATTGAATACGCAGTATTTT.

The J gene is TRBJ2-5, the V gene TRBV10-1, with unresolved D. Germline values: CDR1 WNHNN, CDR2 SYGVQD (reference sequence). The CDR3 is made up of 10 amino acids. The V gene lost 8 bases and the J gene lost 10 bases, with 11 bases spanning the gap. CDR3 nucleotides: TGCGCCAGCCCTATCCTTAGCCAGTACTTC. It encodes CASPILSQYF.

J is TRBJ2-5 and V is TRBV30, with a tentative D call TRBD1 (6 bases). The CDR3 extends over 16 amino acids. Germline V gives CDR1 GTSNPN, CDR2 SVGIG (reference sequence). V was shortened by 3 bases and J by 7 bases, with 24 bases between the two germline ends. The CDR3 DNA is TGTGCCTGGAGACTGACAGGTTCGGTTCTGGGTCGGACCCAGTACTTC. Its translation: CAWRLTGSVLGRTQYF.

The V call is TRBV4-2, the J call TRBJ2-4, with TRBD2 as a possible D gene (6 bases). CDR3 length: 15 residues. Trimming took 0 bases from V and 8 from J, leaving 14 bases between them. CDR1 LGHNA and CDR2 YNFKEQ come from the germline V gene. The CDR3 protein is CASSQEGTGGYIQYF. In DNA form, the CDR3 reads TGTGCCAGCAGCCAAGAAGGGACCGGGGGATACATTCAGTACTTC.

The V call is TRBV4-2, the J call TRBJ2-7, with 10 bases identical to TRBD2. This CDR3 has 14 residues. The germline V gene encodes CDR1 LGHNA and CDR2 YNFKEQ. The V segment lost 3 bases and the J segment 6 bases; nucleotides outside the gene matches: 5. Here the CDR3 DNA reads TGTGCCAGCAGCCAGGCCGGGACTAGCGTCGAGCAGTACTTC. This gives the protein CASSQAGTSVEQYF.

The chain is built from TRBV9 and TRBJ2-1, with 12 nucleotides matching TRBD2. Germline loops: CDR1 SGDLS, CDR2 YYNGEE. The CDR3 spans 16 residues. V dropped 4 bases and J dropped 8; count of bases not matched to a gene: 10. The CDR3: CASSPQTSGSAHEQFF. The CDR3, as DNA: TGTGCCAGCAGCCCCCAGACTAGCGGGAGTGCCCATGAGCAGTTCTTC.

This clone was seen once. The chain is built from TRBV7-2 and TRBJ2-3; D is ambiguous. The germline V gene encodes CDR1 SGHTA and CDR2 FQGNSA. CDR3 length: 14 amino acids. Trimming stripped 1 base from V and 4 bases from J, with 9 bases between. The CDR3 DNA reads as TGTGCCAGCAGCTTAGGAAGACGGGCAGATACGCAGTATTTT. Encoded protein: CASSLGRRADTQYF.

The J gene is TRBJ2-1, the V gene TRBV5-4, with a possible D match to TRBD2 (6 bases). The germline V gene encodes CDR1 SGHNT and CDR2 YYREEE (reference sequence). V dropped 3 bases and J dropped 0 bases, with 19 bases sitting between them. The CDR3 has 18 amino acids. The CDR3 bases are TGTGCCAGCAGCTCCTTCCAGCGGGCCCTGAGCTCCTACAATGAGCAGTTCTTC. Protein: CASSSFQRALSSYNEQFF.

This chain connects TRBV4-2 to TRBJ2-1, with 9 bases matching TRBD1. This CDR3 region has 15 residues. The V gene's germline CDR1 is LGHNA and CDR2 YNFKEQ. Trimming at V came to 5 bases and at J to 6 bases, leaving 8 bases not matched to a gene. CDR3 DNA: TGTGCCAGCAGCTCCCGGGACAGGGAAAGCAATGAGCAGTTCTTC. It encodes CASSSRDRESNEQFF.

CDR3 DNA: TGTGCCTGGAGTCGGGCTAGCGGGAGTATGGGGGAGCAGTACTTC. Its translation: CAWSRASGSMGEQYF. V usage is TRBV30 and J usage is TRBJ2-7; 10 positions agree with TRBD2. From germline, CDR1 is GTSNPN and CDR2 SVGIG (reference sequence). The CDR3 has 15 residues. V dropped 2 bases and J dropped 7; count of bases not matched to a gene: 11.

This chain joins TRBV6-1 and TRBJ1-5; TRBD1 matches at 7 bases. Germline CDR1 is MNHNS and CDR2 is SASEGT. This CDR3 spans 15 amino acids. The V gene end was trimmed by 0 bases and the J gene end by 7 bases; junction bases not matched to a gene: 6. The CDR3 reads CASSEAGGGGQPQHF. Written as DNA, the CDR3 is TGTGCCAGCAGTGAAGCAGGGGGCGGTGGACAGCCCCAGCATTTT.

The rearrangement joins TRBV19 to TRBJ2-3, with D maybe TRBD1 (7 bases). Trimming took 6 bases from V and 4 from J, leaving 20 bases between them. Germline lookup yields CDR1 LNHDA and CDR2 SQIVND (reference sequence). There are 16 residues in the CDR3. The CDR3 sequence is CASSGQVGGHSDTQYF. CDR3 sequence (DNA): TGTGCCAGTAGCGGACAGGTCGGGGGACACTCAGATACGCAGTATTTT. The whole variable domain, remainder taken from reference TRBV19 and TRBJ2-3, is DGGITQSPKYLFRKEGQNVTLSCEQNLNHDAMYWYRQDPGQGLRLIYYSQIVNDFQKGDIAEGYSVSREKKESFPLTVTSAQKNPTAFYLCASSGQVGGHSDTQYFGPGTRLTVL.

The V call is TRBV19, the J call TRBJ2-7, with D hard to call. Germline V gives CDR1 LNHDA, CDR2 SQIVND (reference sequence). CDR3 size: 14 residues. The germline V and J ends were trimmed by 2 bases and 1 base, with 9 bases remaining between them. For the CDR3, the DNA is TGTGCCAGTAGTATATCTAGTCCTTCCTACGAGCAGTACTTC. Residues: CASSISSPSYEQYF.

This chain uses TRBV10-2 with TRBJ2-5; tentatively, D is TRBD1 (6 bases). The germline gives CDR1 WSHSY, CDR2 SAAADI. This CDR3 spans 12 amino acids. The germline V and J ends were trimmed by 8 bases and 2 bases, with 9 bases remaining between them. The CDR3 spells CASGQLQETQYF. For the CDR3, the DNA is TGCGCCAGCGGACAGTTGCAAGAGACCCAGTACTTC.

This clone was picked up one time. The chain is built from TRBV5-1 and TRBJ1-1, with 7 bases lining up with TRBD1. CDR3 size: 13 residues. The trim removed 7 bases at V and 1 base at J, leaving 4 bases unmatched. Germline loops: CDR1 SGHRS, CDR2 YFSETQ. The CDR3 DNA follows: TGCGCCAGCCAGGGACAGAAGAACACTGAAGCTTTCTTT. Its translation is CASQGQKNTEAFF.

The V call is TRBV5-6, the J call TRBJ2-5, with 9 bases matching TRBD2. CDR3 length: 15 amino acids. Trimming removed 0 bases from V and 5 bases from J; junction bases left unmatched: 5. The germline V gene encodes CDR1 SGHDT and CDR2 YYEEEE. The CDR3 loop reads CASSLEGSGSETQYF. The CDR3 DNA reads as TGTGCCAGCAGCTTGGAGGGTAGCGGGAGTGAGACCCAGTACTTC.

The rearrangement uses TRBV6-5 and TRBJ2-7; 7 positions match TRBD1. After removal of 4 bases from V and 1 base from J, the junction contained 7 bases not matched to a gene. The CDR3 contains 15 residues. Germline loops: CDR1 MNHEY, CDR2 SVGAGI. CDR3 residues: CASSSTGQFSYEQYF. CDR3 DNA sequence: TGTGCCAGCAGTTCGACAGGGCAATTTTCCTACGAGCAGTACTTC.

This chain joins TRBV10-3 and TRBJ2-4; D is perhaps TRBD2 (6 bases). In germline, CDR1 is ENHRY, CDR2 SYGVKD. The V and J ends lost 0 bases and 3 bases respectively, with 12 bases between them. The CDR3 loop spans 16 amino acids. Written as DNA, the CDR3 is TGTGCCATCAGTGAGTCAGGCGGGATGGGCAAAAACATTCAGTACTTC. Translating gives CAISESGGMGKNIQYF.

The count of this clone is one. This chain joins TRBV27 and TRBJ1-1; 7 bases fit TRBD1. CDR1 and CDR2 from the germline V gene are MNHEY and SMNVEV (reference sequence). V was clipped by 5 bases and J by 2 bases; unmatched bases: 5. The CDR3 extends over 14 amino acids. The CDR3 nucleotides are TGTGCCAGCAGTCCAACAGGGGTTAACACTGAAGCTTTCTTT. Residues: CASSPTGVNTEAFF.

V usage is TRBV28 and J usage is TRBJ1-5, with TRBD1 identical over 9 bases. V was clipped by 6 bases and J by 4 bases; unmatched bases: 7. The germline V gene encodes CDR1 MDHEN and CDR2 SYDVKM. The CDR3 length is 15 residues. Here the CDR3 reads CASRSDRGRNQPQHF. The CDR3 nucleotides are TGTGCCAGCAGGTCGGACAGGGGTCGGAATCAGCCCCAGCATTTT.

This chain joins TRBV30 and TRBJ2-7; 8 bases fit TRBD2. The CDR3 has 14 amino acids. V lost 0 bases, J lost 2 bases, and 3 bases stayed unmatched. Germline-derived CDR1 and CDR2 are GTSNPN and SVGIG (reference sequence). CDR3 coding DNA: TGTGCCTGGAGTGTTACGGGGGGGCCCTACGAGCAGTACTTC. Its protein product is CAWSVTGGPYEQYF.